The rows below give T cell receptor beta chains drawn from one sample of a study of T cells in localized non-small cell lung cancer. Measured with immunoSEQ multiplex PCR; TCRdb has only the in-frame clones, and not every one. This table holds 53,000 or so clones, approximately 80% found once. This material consisted of peripheral blood mononuclear cells, taken before any cancer treatment. The receptors shown here come from a man aged 35 to 69 with stage III lung adenocarcinoma. The CDR3 runs from the conserved cysteine through the conserved F or W. A D gene is named only where the DNA matches it firmly. Clone size is not always given. Where it is, it says once, few, many or a class for expanded clones.

CDR3 DNA | CDR3 protein | J gene | clone size | V gene | D gene
TGTGCCAGTAGTATGGCGTGGGACACTGAAGCTTTCTTT | CASSMAWDTEAFF | TRBJ1-1 | . | TRBV19 | .
TGTGCCAGTAGTAATCAAGGGGCCGCACGGGAGAATGAAAAACTGTTTTTT | CASSNQGAARENEKLFF | TRBJ1-4 | . | TRBV19 | .
TGTGCCAGCAGCGTAGTCGGGACAGGGGGCGGTGAGCAGTTCTTC | CASSVVGTGGGEQFF | TRBJ2-1 | . | TRBV9 | TRBD1
TGCGCCAGCAGCCCGCTGGAAGGGAAGGGGAACACTGAAGCTTTCTTT | CASSPLEGKGNTEAFF | TRBJ1-1 | . | TRBV4-3 | .
TGCGCCAGCAGCCCGGGACACCAAAGAAAAGAGACCCAGTACTTC | CASSPGHQRKETQYF | TRBJ2-5 | . | TRBV5-1 | .
TGTGCCAGCAGTTTTGACAGGGGGCGGATTGAGCCTGGAAACACCATATATTTT | CASSFDRGRIEPGNTIYF | TRBJ1-3 | . | TRBV2 | TRBD1
TGTGCCAGCAGCCAAGTCGTCAGTCGCCTGCCTGGCACCTTC | CASSQVVSRLPGTF | TRBJ1-2 | . | TRBV11-2 | .
TGTGCCATCAGTGAGAACTATGGCTACACCTTC | CAISENYGYTF | TRBJ1-2 | . | TRBV10-3 | .
TGTGCCAGCGGGGGGAGAGGCTACACCTTC | CASGGRGYTF | TRBJ1-2 | few | TRBV2 | .
TGTGCCAGCTCACCTCGACAGGGGCTTACTAACTATGGCTACACCTTC | CASSPRQGLTNYGYTF | TRBJ1-2 | . | TRBV18 | TRBD1
TGTGCCAGTAGTATACCGTGGGACAGGGACAATCAGCCCCAGCATTTT | CASSIPWDRDNQPQHF | TRBJ1-5 | . | TRBV19 | TRBD1
TGTGCCAGCAGCCAAGATCTGTCGGGGATCTCCTACAATGAGCAGTTCTTC | CASSQDLSGISYNEQFF | TRBJ2-1 | . | TRBV4-2 | .
TGTGCCAGCATCTATTCGGGACGCCGCCTCAATGAGCAGTTCTTC | CASIYSGRRLNEQFF | TRBJ2-1 | . | TRBV7-2 | .
TGCGCCAGCAGGCGTGGACAGGGCGACACTGAAGCTTTCTTT | CASRRGQGDTEAFF | TRBJ1-1 | . | TRBV4-1 | TRBD1
TGCGCCAGCAGCTCCGGACTAGCGCCGAACACCGGGGAGCTGTTTTTT | CASSSGLAPNTGELFF | TRBJ2-2 | once | TRBV5-1 | TRBD2
TGCAGCGTTGATTTCTTGGGAGAGACCCAGTACTTC | CSVDFLGETQYF | TRBJ2-5 | . | TRBV29-1 | .
TGTGCCAGCAGCCTGGGACCAACGAACACTGAAGCTTTCTTT | CASSLGPTNTEAFF | TRBJ1-1 | . | TRBV11-2 | .
TGTGCCAGCAGCTTAAGACAGGGGGCAGGGGATGGCTACACCTTC | CASSLRQGAGDGYTF | TRBJ1-2 | . | TRBV7-8 | TRBD1
TGTGCCAGCAGCCGCGGGGGAGGCTACACCTTC | CASSRGGGYTF | TRBJ1-2 | . | TRBV2 | .
TGTGCCACCAGCAGAGATTCGGCGACCGGGACAGGGTCTCAGCCCCAGCATTTT | CATSRDSATGTGSQPQHF | TRBJ1-5 | . | TRBV15 | TRBD1
TGCAGTGCCCGGGACTACAGGACGCAGTATTTT | CSARDYRTQYF | TRBJ2-3 | . | TRBV20-1 | TRBD2
TGCAGCGTTGAAGCTGGGACAGCTTCCACAGATACGCAGTATTTT | CSVEAGTASTDTQYF | TRBJ2-3 | few | TRBV29-1 | TRBD1
TGTGCCAGCAGCTTGGAGGCAGCCATGAACACTGAAGCTTTCTTT | CASSLEAAMNTEAFF | TRBJ1-1 | many | TRBV5-6 | .
TGTGCCAGCAGTGATTCAGGGGGCTATGGCTACACCTTC | CASSDSGGYGYTF | TRBJ1-2 | . | TRBV2 | TRBD1
TGTGCCAGCAGACCTAGAAACAATGAGCAGTTCTTC | CASRPRNNEQFF | TRBJ2-1 | few | TRBV5-8 | .
TGCGCCAGCAGCCAAGACACGGAGGGTCCAGAGACCCAGTACTTC | CASSQDTEGPETQYF | TRBJ2-5 | . | TRBV4-3 | .
TGTGCCAGCATGGCAGCGGGGGAGACCCAGTACTTC | CASMAAGETQYF | TRBJ2-5 | . | TRBV25-1 | TRBD2
TGTGCCAGCAGCTTAGGACAGAACCCAGGGACCGGGGAGCTGTTTTTT | CASSLGQNPGTGELFF | TRBJ2-2 | . | TRBV7-7 | .
TGTGCCAGCAGTTACCCCGGGCCTGAAGCTTTCTTT | CASSYPGPEAFF | TRBJ1-1 | . | TRBV6-6 | .
TGCAGCGTTGTAGAGACTAAGGATGAGCAGTTCTTC | CSVVETKDEQFF | TRBJ2-1 | . | TRBV29-1 | .
TGTGCCAGCTCCCTCCGGCGTCCGTCCGGGGAGCTGTTTTTT | CASSLRRPSGELFF | TRBJ2-2 | . | TRBV14 | .
TGTGCCAGCAGCGCTTCCGGGACGGCCTACGAGCAGTACTTC | CASSASGTAYEQYF | TRBJ2-7 | once | TRBV11-2 | .
TGTGCCAGCAGTCAAACCTACGAGCAGTACTTC | CASSQTYEQYF | TRBJ2-7 | . | TRBV6-1 | .
TGCAGTGCTAGAGAAAACGAACGAATGTATTTT | CSARENERMYF | TRBJ2-3 | . | TRBV20-1 | .
TGTGCCAGTAGTGATCGGGGGGGAGGTCAGCCCCAGCATTTT | CASSDRGGGQPQHF | TRBJ1-5 | . | TRBV19 | .
TGTGCCACCAGCAGAGAGGGCCAGTTGGACAATGAGCAGTTCTTC | CATSREGQLDNEQFF | TRBJ2-1 | . | TRBV15 | .
TGTGCCAGTTCTGGGGGTTACGAGCAGTACTTC | CASSGGYEQYF | TRBJ2-7 | . | TRBV27 | .
TGCGCCAGCAGCGTTGCGGGGGCAACCGGGGAGCTGTTTTTT | CASSVAGATGELFF | TRBJ2-2 | few | TRBV5-1 | .
TGTGCCAGCAGTGCCGGACAGGGGGAGGTCGAGCAGTACTTC | CASSAGQGEVEQYF | TRBJ2-7 | . | TRBV2 | TRBD1
TGTGCCAGCAGCCCCGCGACAGGACCCTCCTACGAGCAGTACTTC | CASSPATGPSYEQYF | TRBJ2-7 | . | TRBV27 | .
TGCGCCAGCAGCCAAAGTAGGAACACCGGGGAGCTGTTTTTT | CASSQSRNTGELFF | TRBJ2-2 | . | TRBV4-3 | .
TGTGCCAGCTCTCGCGTCCCCATAGACAGGGTCGGCACAGATACGCAGTATTTT | CASSRVPIDRVGTDTQYF | TRBJ2-3 | . | TRBV18 | TRBD1
TGTGCCAGCAGCTTCAGACAGGGCTACGAGCAGTACTTC | CASSFRQGYEQYF | TRBJ2-7 | . | TRBV7-2 | TRBD1
TGTGCCAGCAGTGGGACTAGCGTTGGAGAGACCCAGTACTTC | CASSGTSVGETQYF | TRBJ2-5 | . | TRBV6-4 | TRBD2
TGTGCCAGCAGTTTTGGCGTTAACTATGGCTACACCTTC | CASSFGVNYGYTF | TRBJ1-2 | . | TRBV6-5 | .
TGTGCCAGTAACACAGGAGCCGACACTGAAGCTTTCTTT | CASNTGADTEAFF | TRBJ1-1 | . | TRBV19 | .
TGTGCCAGCAGCTTCGACAACTATGGCTACACCTTC | CASSFDNYGYTF | TRBJ1-2 | . | TRBV7-9 | .
TGTGCCAGCAGTGAAAGGGGGCACGGCTACACCTTC | CASSERGHGYTF | TRBJ1-2 | . | TRBV6-5 | TRBD1